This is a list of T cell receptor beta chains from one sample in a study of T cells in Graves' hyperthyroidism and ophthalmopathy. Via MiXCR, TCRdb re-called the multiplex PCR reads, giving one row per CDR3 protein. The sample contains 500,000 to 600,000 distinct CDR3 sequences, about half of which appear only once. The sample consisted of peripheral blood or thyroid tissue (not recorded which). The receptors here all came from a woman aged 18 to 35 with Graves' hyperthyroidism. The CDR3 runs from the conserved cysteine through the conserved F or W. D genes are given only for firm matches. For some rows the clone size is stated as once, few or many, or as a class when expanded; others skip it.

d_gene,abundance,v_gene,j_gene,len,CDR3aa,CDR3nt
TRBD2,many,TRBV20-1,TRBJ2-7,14,CSAPLSGSNFGQYF,TGCAGTGCTCCGCTTAGCGGGAGTAATTTCGGGCAGTACTTC
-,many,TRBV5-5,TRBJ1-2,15,CASSSAATGGYGYTF,TGTGCCAGCAGCTCGGCGGCCACCGGTGGTTATGGCTACACCTTC
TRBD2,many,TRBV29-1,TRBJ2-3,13,CSVAAGVTDTQYF,TGCAGCGTTGCAGCGGGAGTGACAGATACGCAGTATTTT
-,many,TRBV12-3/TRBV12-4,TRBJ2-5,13,CASSRQEVETQYF,TGTGCCAGCAGTAGACAGGAGGTAGAGACCCAGTACTTC
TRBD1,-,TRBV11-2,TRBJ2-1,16,CASKRSGTGLHNEQFF,TGTGCCAGCAAACGAAGCGGGACAGGGCTGCACAATGAGCAGTTCTTC
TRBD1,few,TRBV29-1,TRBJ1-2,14,CSVEDGQGNYGYTF,TGCAGCGTTGAAGATGGACAGGGGAACTATGGCTACACCTTC
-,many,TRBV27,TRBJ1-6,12,CASSFAYSPLHF,TGTGCCAGCAGTTTCGCGTATAGTCCCCTCCACTTT
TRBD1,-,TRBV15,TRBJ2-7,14,CATSRQGAAYEQYF,TGTGCCACCAGCAGACAGGGGGCGGCCTACGAGCAGTACTTC
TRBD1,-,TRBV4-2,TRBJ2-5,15,CASSQGDRVQETQYF,TGTGCCAGCAGCCAAGGGGACAGGGTACAAGAGACCCAGTACTTC
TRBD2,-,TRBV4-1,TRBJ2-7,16,CASSQSLAGARYEQYF,TGCGCCAGCAGCCAGAGTCTAGCGGGAGCCCGTTACGAGCAGTACTTC
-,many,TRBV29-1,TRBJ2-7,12,CSVEVSWDEQYF,TGCAGCGTTGAAGTTAGCTGGGACGAGCAGTACTTC
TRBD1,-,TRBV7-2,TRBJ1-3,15,CATGRARDRVDTIYF,TGTGCCACGGGACGCGCCCGGGACAGGGTAGACACCATATATTTT
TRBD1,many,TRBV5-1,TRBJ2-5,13,CASSAGTGETQYF,TGCGCCAGCAGCGCTGGGACAGGGGAGACCCAGTACTTC
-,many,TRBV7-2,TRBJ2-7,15,CASSFLRGSRNEQYF,TGTGCCAGCAGCTTTCTTCGCGGTAGCCGGAACGAGCAGTACTTC
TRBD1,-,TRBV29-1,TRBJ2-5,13,CSVVGQGGETQYF,TGCAGCGTTGTGGGACAGGGGGGTGAGACCCAGTACTTC
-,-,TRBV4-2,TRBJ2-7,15,CASSQELGSSYEQYF,TGTGCCAGCAGCCAAGAGCTTGGGAGCTCCTACGAGCAGTACTTC
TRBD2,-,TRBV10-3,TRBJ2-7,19,CAISAPTGRVAGGVYEQYF,TGTGCCATCAGCGCACCCACCGGGAGGGTAGCGGGAGGAGTCTACGAGCAGTACTTC
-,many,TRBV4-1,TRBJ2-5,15,CASSQEQRTVETQYF,TGCGCCAGCAGCCAAGAACAGAGGACAGTGGAGACCCAGTACTTC
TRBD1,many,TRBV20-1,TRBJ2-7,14,CSARRTGGTYEQYF,TGCAGTGCTAGACGGACAGGGGGGACCTACGAGCAGTACTTC
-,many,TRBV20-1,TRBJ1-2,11,CVRGDVSGYTF,TGCGTGAGGGGGGACGTTAGCGGCTACACCTTC
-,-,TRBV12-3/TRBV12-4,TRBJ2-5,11,CASSVQGTQYF,TGTGCCAGCAGTGTACAGGGGACCCAGTACTTC
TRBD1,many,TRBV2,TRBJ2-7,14,CASRTEGQGIVQYF,TGTGCCAGCAGGACCGAAGGACAGGGAATTGTGCAGTACTTC
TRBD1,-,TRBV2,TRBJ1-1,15,CASRRTGGRDTEAFF,TGTGCCAGCAGGAGGACAGGGGGCCGGGACACTGAAGCTTTCTTT
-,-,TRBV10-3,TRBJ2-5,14,CAIREGAPGETQYF,TGTGCCATCAGAGAGGGTGCTCCTGGGGAGACCCAGTACTTC
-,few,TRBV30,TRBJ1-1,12,CAWSVRTREAFF,TGTGCCTGGAGTGTACGGACCCGTGAAGCTTTCTTT
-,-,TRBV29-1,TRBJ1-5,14,CSVNRVRSNQPQHF,TGCAGCGTGAACAGGGTTCGGAGCAATCAGCCCCAGCATTTT
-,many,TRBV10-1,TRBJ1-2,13,CASSEDGSYGYTF,TGCGCCAGCAGTGAGGACGGGAGCTATGGCTACACCTTC
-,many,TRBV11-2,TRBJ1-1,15,CASSSWTSLNTEAFF,TGTGCCAGCAGCTCTTGGACATCCCTGAACACTGAAGCTTTCTTT
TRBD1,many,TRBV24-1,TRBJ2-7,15,CATKPPGQDDYEQYF,TGTGCCACCAAACCCCCAGGACAGGATGACTACGAGCAGTACTTC
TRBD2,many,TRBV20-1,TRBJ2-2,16,CSATKRSGRAGGELFF,TGCAGTGCTACCAAACGTAGCGGGAGGGCCGGCGGGGAGCTGTTTTTT
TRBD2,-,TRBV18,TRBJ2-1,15,CASSPRGSGSYEQFF,TGTGCCAGCTCACCACGCGGTAGCGGGAGCTATGAGCAGTTCTTC
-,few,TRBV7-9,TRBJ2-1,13,CASSLDFYNEQFF,TGTGCCAGCAGCTTGGACTTTTACAATGAGCAGTTCTTC
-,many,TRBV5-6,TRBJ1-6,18,CASSSDTEPGAYNSPLHF,TGTGCCAGCAGCTCCGACACCGAACCGGGCGCCTATAATTCACCCCTCCACTTT
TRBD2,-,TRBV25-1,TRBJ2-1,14,CASDSGSGDNEQFF,TGTGCCAGCGATAGCGGGAGTGGGGACAATGAGCAGTTCTTC
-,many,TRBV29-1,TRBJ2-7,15,CSVPPPGVSSYEQYF,TGCAGCGTCCCCCCCCCGGGCGTTAGCTCCTACGAGCAGTACTTC
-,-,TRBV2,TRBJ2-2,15,CASSEAGQNTGELFF,TGTGCCAGCAGTGAAGCCGGGCAAAACACCGGGGAGCTGTTTTTT
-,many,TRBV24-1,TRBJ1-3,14,CATSEGGSGNTTYF,TGTGCCACCAGTGAAGGAGGGTCTGGAAACACCACATATTTT
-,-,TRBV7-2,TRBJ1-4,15,CASSPWGRTNEKLFF,TGCGCCAGCAGCCCATGGGGCAGGACTAATGAAAAACTGTTTTTT
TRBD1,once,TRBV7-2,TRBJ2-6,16,CASSSIRGQGTYVLTF,TGTGCCAGCAGCTCAATTAGGGGGCAGGGGACCTACGTCCTGACTTTC
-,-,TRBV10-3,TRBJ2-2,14,CAIKPARDTGELFF,TGTGCCATCAAGCCAGCTAGGGACACCGGGGAGCTGTTTTTT
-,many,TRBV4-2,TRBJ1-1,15,CASSRVLGGRTEAFF,TGTGCCAGCAGCAGAGTATTAGGGGGAAGGACTGAAGCTTTCTTT
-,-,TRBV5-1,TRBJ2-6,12,CASSIRVDTEAF,TGCGCCAGCAGCATTCGAGTGGACACTGAAGCTTTC
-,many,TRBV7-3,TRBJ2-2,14,CASSSDRGGGELFF,TGTGCCAGCAGCTCCGATAGGGGAGGCGGGGAGCTGTTTTTT
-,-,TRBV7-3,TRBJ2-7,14,CASSPPAWGFEQYF,TGTGCCAGCAGCCCCCCAGCGTGGGGGTTCGAGCAGTACTTC
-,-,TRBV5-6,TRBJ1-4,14,CASSTRTGYGDTLF,TGTGCCAGCAGCACCCGAACAGGGTATGGGGACACCCTTTTT
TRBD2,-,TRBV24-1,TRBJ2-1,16,CATSDLPGLPWNEQFF,TGTGCCACCAGTGATTTGCCGGGACTACCTTGGAATGAGCAGTTCTTC